This T cell receptor (beta chain) was profiled in a study of monozygotic twins with inflammatory bowel disease. General study points: The sharing of clonotypes with others was lower in IBD patients than in healthy twins, especially with disease activity.

Per the germline V gene, CDR1 is LNHDA and CDR2 is SQIVND (reference sequence). The CDR3 runs to 15 residues. About this clonotype: Its antigen is undetermined.

Via template switching, UMIs carrying a 6-nucleotide sample barcode were introduced. TCRdb re-called the 5' RACE reads, yielding one record per CDR3 amino acid sequence without DNA. There are more than 300,000 distinct CDR3 sequences in the sample, with less than 6.5% held by the top ten. The TCR comes from a human donor with ulcerative colitis or Crohn's disease, or a healthy co-twin of an affected twin (not recorded which). The specimen sequenced was blood. The chain carries TRBV19 and TRBJ2-5; TCRdb's D call, TRBD1, is unchecked because there is no DNA. The CDR3 sequence is CASSIDPVTGATQYF.